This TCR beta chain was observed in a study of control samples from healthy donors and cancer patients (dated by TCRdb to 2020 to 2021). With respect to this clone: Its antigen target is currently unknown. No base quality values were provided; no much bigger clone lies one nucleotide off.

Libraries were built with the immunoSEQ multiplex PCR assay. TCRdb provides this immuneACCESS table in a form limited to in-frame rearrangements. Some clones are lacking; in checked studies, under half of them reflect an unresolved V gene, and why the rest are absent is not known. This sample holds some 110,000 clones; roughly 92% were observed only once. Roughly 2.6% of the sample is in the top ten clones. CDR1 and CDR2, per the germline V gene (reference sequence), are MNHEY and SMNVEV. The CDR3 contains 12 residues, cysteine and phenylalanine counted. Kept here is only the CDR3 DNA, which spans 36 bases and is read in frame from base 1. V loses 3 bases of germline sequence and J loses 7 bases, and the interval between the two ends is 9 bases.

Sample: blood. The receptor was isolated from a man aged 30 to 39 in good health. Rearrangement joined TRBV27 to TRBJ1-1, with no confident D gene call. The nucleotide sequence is TGTGCCAGCAGTTTTATGGGAGGTGAAGCTTTCTTT. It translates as CASSFMGGEAFF.